These 7 T cell receptor beta chains originate from one sample sequenced in a study of shared clonotypes between healthy human individuals. Profiled with immunoSEQ multiplex PCR; TCRdb holds only in-frame clones, not every one. The profile covers over 2 million clones, with approximately 95% appearing a single time and 0.1% to 0.15% taken by the ten largest. Sequenced: naive CD4+ T cells sorted from blood. Subset in this sample: CD45RA+ positively selected. Receptors were obtained from a man between 18 and 35 years old in good health.

The V gene is TRBV4-1, the J gene TRBJ1-4; D remains unclear. Germline CDR1 MGHRA, CDR2 YSYEKL. The CDR3 is made up of 15 amino acids. V was trimmed by 2 bases and J by 8 bases, leaving 15 bases between them. The CDR3 DNA sequence: TGCGCCAGCAGCCAAATTCTCGCGGTCCAAGAAAAACTGTTTTTT. As protein: CASSQILAVQEKLFF.

This chain uses TRBV30 with TRBJ1-1; 8 bases are a match to TRBD1. The CDR3 has 14 residues. Germline CDR1 is GTSNPN and CDR2 is SVGIG (reference sequence). V dropped 5 bases and J dropped 0; count of bases not matched to a gene: 5. The chain's CDR3 is CAWQGAGMNTEAFF. The CDR3 DNA reads as TGTGCCTGGCAGGGGGCTGGGATGAACACTGAAGCTTTCTTT.

Turning to this clone: This same CDR3 is encoded by further DNA sequences in the sample. The chain uses TRBV6-5 and TRBJ1-1; D uncertain. From germline, CDR1 is MNHEY and CDR2 SVGAGI. V lost 2 bases and J lost 3, with 7 bases in between. The CDR3 loop spans 13 amino acids. DNA for the CDR3: TGTGCCAGCAGTTACGTACGCGACACTGAAGCTTTCTTT. Protein: CASSYVRDTEAFF.

Worth noting for this clone: The sample contains more than one DNA sequence encoding this CDR3. The rearrangement links TRBV5-1 to TRBJ2-3; D gene uncertain. The CDR3 has 14 amino acids. CDR1 is SGHRS and CDR2 is YFSETQ in the germline V gene. V dropped 0 bases and J dropped 2 bases, with 7 bases sitting between them. As DNA, the CDR3 is TGCGCCAGCAGCTTGGAGGGCGACACAGATACGCAGTATTTT. This translates into CASSLEGDTDTQYF.

The chain couples TRBV7-2 to TRBJ2-1, with 10 bases that match TRBD2. The germline gives CDR1 SGHTA, CDR2 FQGNSA. With V trimmed by 5 bases and J by 10 bases, 11 bases remained unmatched. The CDR3 sequence is 15 residues long. This chain's CDR3 is CASSPAGGVIGEQFF. The DNA of the CDR3 is TGTGCCAGCAGCCCAGCGGGAGGGGTAATCGGGGAGCAGTTCTTC.

V and J are TRBV5-1 and TRBJ2-5; tentative D call: TRBD1 (5 bases). The CDR3 runs 17 residues. V was shortened by 1 base and J by 1 base, with 17 bases between the two germline ends. CDR1 SGHRS and CDR2 YFSETQ come from the germline V gene. The CDR3 region has the DNA TGCGCCAGCAGCTTGTCCCCCCGCAGGGATTCCCAAGAGACCCAGTACTTC. Its translation: CASSLSPRRDSQETQYF.

With regard to this clone: Other DNA sequences in this sample translate to the same CDR3. The CDR3 bases are TGTGCCAGCAGCCCCAAAGAGACCCAGTACTTC. Its translation is CASSPKETQYF. The genes are TRBV7-6 and TRBJ2-5; D call uncertain. The germline CDR1 and CDR2 sequences are SGHVS and FNYEAQ. The CDR3 contains 11 residues. V dropped 5 bases and J dropped 3 bases, with 4 bases sitting between them.